The rows below give T cell receptor beta chains drawn from one sample of a study of T-cell reconstitution after alpha-beta-depleted transplantation in children. TCRdb redid the calling of the PCR reads with MiXCR, one entry per CDR3 protein. This sample has 180,000 or so distinct CDR3 sequences, with 6.3% found just once. Sequencing used PBMCs, obtained before TCRalphabeta/CD19-depleted stem cell transplant. These receptors came from a girl younger than two with combined immunodeficiency, due to receive a stem cell transplant. Each CDR3 is given with its conserved first and last residue. D genes are given only for firm matches.

>TRBV7-9|NA|TRBJ2-7
CASSFPSGYYEQYF
>TRBV29-1|TRBD1|TRBJ2-7
CSVLAGGKGIYEQYF
>TRBV20-1|TRBD2|TRBJ2-1
CSADTSEDSYNEQFF
>TRBV5-1|TRBD1|TRBJ2-1
CASSFQTGGIGDEQFF
>TRBV6-6|NA|TRBJ1-2
CASSRDSAGYTF
>TRBV28|TRBD2|TRBJ2-7
CASDSGRAYEQYF
>TRBV9|NA|TRBJ2-5
CASSPRLAVRGETQYF
>TRBV28|NA|TRBJ2-4
CASSWAQRINIQYF
>TRBV4-1|NA|TRBJ2-1
CASSQVTGKIYEQFF
>TRBV20-1|NA|TRBJ2-1
CSATPLSGSSYNEQFF
>TRBV28|NA|TRBJ2-3
CASSFLRGTDTQYF
>TRBV29-1|NA|TRBJ2-7
CSVEEETKSSYEQYF
>TRBV7-3|TRBD1|TRBJ1-2
CASSLRDRDPANYGYTF
>TRBV5-1|NA|TRBJ1-1
CASSLDPYTEAFF
>TRBV4-2|NA|TRBJ1-2
CASSQEHHVKYGYTF
>TRBV20-1|NA|TRBJ2-1
CSGWKKTYNEQFF
>TRBV27|NA|TRBJ2-1
CARFGEQFF